Below are 8 T cell receptor beta chains sequenced from a single sample in a study of blood T cell repertoires in COVID-19. Only in-frame clones appear in the TCRdb table, and some are missing; sequencing was by immunoSEQ multiplex PCR. The repertoire has roughly 500,000 clones, over 75% of them found once; the top ten carry about 2%. Source material: PBMCs or T cells enriched from blood (not recorded which). These receptors originate from a middle-aged woman who had recovered from COVID-19.

The rearrangement uses TRBV6-2 or TRBV6-3 and TRBJ2-3; 11 positions agree with TRBD2. Germline V gene lookup returns CDR1 MNHEY and CDR2 SVGEGT. The J segment lost 3 bases and the V segment lost 4 bases, leaving 0 bases of the junction unmatched. This CDR3 has 14 amino acids. CDR3 bases: TGTGCCAGCAGTTGGACTAGCGGGACAGATACGCAGTATTTT. Amino acids: CASSWTSGTDTQYF.

The rearrangement joins TRBV7-2 to TRBJ2-7, with 15 bases lining up with TRBD2. V shed 3 bases, J shed 4 bases, and the junction held 10 bases outside the gene matches. Germline CDR1 and CDR2: SGHTA and FQGNSA. This CDR3 is built from 18 residues. CDR3 coding DNA: TGTGCCAGCAGCTTGAGGGGACTAGCGGGAGGACGTAGGTACGAGCAGTACTTC. It translates to CASSLRGLAGGRRYEQYF. The entire variable domain, with the rest obtained from reference TRBV7-2 and TRBJ2-7, is as follows: GAGVSQSPSNKVTEKGKDVELRCDPISGHTALYWYRQSLGQGLEFLIYFQGNSAPDKSGLPSDRFSAERTGGSVSTLTIQRTQQEDSAVYLCASSLRGLAGGRRYEQYFGPGTRLTVT.

The rearrangement joins TRBV25-1 to TRBJ1-4, with D possibly matching TRBD1 (6 bases). The CDR3 loop spans 17 amino acids. V was trimmed by 1 base and J by 5 bases, leaving 17 bases between them. The V gene's germline CDR1 is MGHDK and CDR2 SYGVNS. The CDR3 DNA reads as TGTGCCAGCAGTGAATTCCGGGGCAGGGGCGGAAATGAAAAACTGTTTTTT. Its translation: CASSEFRGRGGNEKLFF.

V gene TRBV9 combines with J gene TRBJ1-4; 9 bases align to TRBD1. This CDR3 has 15 amino acids. Germline CDR1 reads SGDLS; CDR2 reads YYNGEE. V lost 4 bases and J lost 5; bases outside the gene matches: 6. The CDR3 DNA follows: TGTGCCAGCAGCTCCTTGACAGGGGGGAATGAAAAACTGTTTTTT. It yields the protein CASSSLTGGNEKLFF. The variable domain in full, completed from reference TRBV9 and TRBJ1-4, reads DSGVTQTPKHLITATGQRVTLRCSPRSGDLSVYWYQQSLDQGLQFLIQYYNGEERAKGNILERFSAQQFPDLHSELNLSSLELGDSALYFCASSSLTGGNEKLFFGSGTQLSVL.

The gene calls are TRBV10-1 and TRBJ2-5, with 9 positions matching TRBD1. The trim removed 7 bases at V and 5 bases at J, leaving 17 bases unmatched. Germline loops: CDR1 WNHNN, CDR2 SYGVQD (reference sequence). This CDR3 region has 17 residues. CDR3 in DNA: TGCGCCAGCACACCCCGGGACAGGGTCAGTCAGGGCGAGACCCAGTACTTC. Protein: CASTPRDRVSQGETQYF.

The chain combines TRBV24-1 with TRBJ1-1; 7 positions match TRBD1. The CDR3 is 14 residues long. After removal of 6 bases from V and 8 bases from J, the junction contained 11 bases not matched to a gene. CDR1 is KGHDR, CDR2 SFDVKD, per germline. The CDR3 coding sequence is TGTGCCACCAGTTTACCCGGGACAGCTGCCGAAGCTTTCTTT. This translates into CATSLPGTAAEAFF.

This chain joins TRBV4-1 and TRBJ1-2, with 9 nucleotides matching TRBD1. This CDR3 has 14 residues. With V trimmed by 3 bases and J by 6 bases, 5 bases remained unmatched. From germline, CDR1 is MGHRA and CDR2 YSYEKL. The CDR3: CASSQARTGDGYTF. The CDR3 coding sequence is TGCGCCAGCAGCCAGGCCCGGACAGGGGATGGCTACACCTTC.

The genes are TRBV7-9 and TRBJ1-5; D may be TRBD1 (6 bases). Trimming shortened V by 5 bases and J by 3 bases, and 11 bases separated the two germline ends. Germline lookup yields CDR1 SEHNR and CDR2 FQNEAQ (reference sequence). This CDR3 is 14 amino acids long. The CDR3 DNA sequence: TGTGCCAGCAGCGCCCCAGGGGACAATCAGCCCCAGCATTTT. Protein sequence: CASSAPGDNQPQHF. The full variable domain, completed using reference TRBV7-9 and TRBJ1-5, is DTGVSQNPRHKITKRGQNVTFRCDPISEHNRLYWYRQTLGQGPEFLTYFQNEAQLEKSRLLSDRFSAERPKGSFSTLEIQRTEQGDSAMYLCASSAPGDNQPQHFGDGTRLSIL.